Below, 27 T cell receptor beta chains from the same sample are listed, as sequenced in a study of control samples from healthy donors and cancer patients. Method: immunoSEQ multiplex PCR; TCRdb's copy keeps in-frame clones and lacks some. Among 260,000 or so clones, roughly 80% were seen once, and the ten largest hold roughly 15%. Sequencing was performed on PBMCs. Every receptor here comes from a woman aged 55-69 years with lung cancer.

CDR3 DNA: TGTGCCAGCAGTGCGGTATGGAACACAGATACGCAGTATTTT. This translates into CASSAVWNTDTQYF. The chain joins TRBV6-4 to TRBJ2-3; D is uncertain. The V and J ends lost 4 bases and 2 bases respectively, with 10 bases between them. This CDR3 comprises 14 residues. Germline V gene data show CDR1 as MRHNA and CDR2 as SNTAGT.

CDR3 in amino acids: CASSVKGAGELFF. The CDR3 DNA sequence: TGTGCCAGTAGTGTTAAGGGGGCCGGGGAGCTGTTTTTT. The J gene is TRBJ2-2, the V gene TRBV19, with D tentatively TRBD1 (6 bases). This CDR3 spans 13 amino acids. Germline V gene lookup returns CDR1 LNHDA and CDR2 SQIVND (reference sequence). Trimming cost V 5 bases and J 6 bases, with 10 bases left between them.

The genes are TRBV28 and TRBJ1-4; D might be TRBD1 (5 bases). V was clipped by 2 bases and J by 0 bases, with 7 bases between them. This CDR3 has 15 amino acids. Germline V CDR1 and CDR2: MDHEN, SYDVKM. CDR3 sequence: CASSLDRATNEKLFF. As DNA, the CDR3 is TGTGCCAGCAGTTTAGACAGAGCAACTAATGAAAAACTGTTTTTT.

This sequence joins TRBV3-1 (or the pseudogene TRBV3-2) and TRBJ2-3, with D maybe TRBD2 (6 bases). V was shortened by 1 base and J by 0 bases, with 14 bases between the two germline ends. The CDR3 spans 17 residues. Germline V gene sequence: CDR1 LGHDT, CDR2 YNNKEL (reference sequence). The CDR3 DNA follows: TGTGCCAGCAGCCAAGTAATCTCTAGCGCTAGCACAGATACGCAGTATTTT. Residues: CASSQVISSASTDTQYF.

This chain joins TRBV2 and TRBJ2-4; D gene uncertain. The CDR3 loop spans 15 amino acids. Between the trimmed V and J ends, which lost 2 bases and 0 bases, there was a span of 8 bases. The V gene's germline CDR1 is SNHLY and CDR2 FYNNEI. In DNA, the CDR3 is TGTGCCAGCAGTGAACTCCTCGTAGCCAAAAACATTCAGTACTTC. Translating it yields CASSELLVAKNIQYF. Full variable domain (missing parts from reference TRBV2 and TRBJ2-4): EPEVTQTPSHQVTQMGQEVILRCVPISNHLYFYWYRQILGQKVEFLVSFYNNEISEKSEIFDDQFSVERPDGSNFTLKIRSTKLEDSAMYFCASSELLVAKNIQYFGAGTRLSVL.

Written as DNA, the CDR3 is TGTGCCAGCACCCCAGGACAGGGCGGGGACACTGAAGCTTTCTTT. Translating it yields CASTPGQGGDTEAFF. This chain joins TRBV2 and TRBJ1-1; the match to TRBD1 covers 8 bases. Germline V gene data show CDR1 as SNHLY and CDR2 as FYNNEI. J was trimmed by 3 bases and V by 7 bases; bases with no gene match: 10. The CDR3 has 15 residues.

The J gene is TRBJ2-1, the V gene TRBV2; 10 bases fit TRBD2. Looked up from germline, CDR1 is SNHLY and CDR2 is FYNNEI. V shed 5 bases, J shed 5 bases, and the junction held 9 bases outside the gene matches. The CDR3 totals 16 residues. CDR3 nucleotide sequence: TGTGCCAGCAGTTCCCCACTAGCGGGGCTAAACAATGAGCAGTTCTTC. This sequence encodes CASSSPLAGLNNEQFF.

This clone is a singleton in its sample. V usage is TRBV5-1 and J usage is TRBJ2-1; D possibly corresponds to TRBD2 (6 bases). The CDR3 covers 16 residues. V dropped 4 bases and J dropped 9 bases, with 23 bases sitting between them. Germline lookup yields CDR1 SGHRS and CDR2 YFSETQ. The CDR3 bases are TGCGCCAGCAGCCCACCGGGACTTGGGGGTTTGGGTGAGCAGTTCTTC. Translating gives CASSPPGLGGLGEQFF.

The chain recombines TRBV6-1 with TRBJ1-6, with D unclear. The CDR3 totals 17 residues. Germline lookup yields CDR1 MNHNS and CDR2 SASEGT. Trimming removed 2 bases from V and 0 bases from J, with 11 bases in between. The CDR3 spells CASSETLGSSYNSPLHF. The DNA of the CDR3 is TGTGCCAGCAGTGAAACATTAGGGAGCTCCTATAATTCACCCCTCCACTTT.

This clone has only a few counts. The chain combines TRBV5-1 with TRBJ2-5; 12 positions agree with TRBD1. V was pared by 4 bases and J by 4 bases, with 8 bases of the junction left unmatched. Germline values: CDR1 SGHRS, CDR2 YFSETQ. This CDR3 comprises 16 residues. CDR3 sequence reads: CASSRGQGAFSETQYF. CDR3 bases: TGCGCCAGCAGCCGGGGACAGGGGGCTTTCTCAGAGACCCAGTACTTC. The complete variable domain, with remaining parts taken from reference TRBV5-1 and TRBJ2-5, reads KAGVTQTPRYLIKTRGQQVTLSCSPISGHRSVSWYQQTPGQGLQFLFEYFSETQRNKGNFPGRFSGRQFSNSRSEMNVSTLELGDSALYLCASSRGQGAFSETQYFGPGTRLLVL.

This rearrangement joins TRBV5-6 to TRBJ2-5; TRBD2 is a possible D gene (6 bases). Germline CDR1 reads SGHDT; CDR2 reads YYEEEE. Trimming removed 4 bases at V and 6 bases at J, with 16 bases between. The CDR3 is 14 amino acids. The CDR3 nucleotides read TGTGCCAGCAGCCGCGGGACCGCGGGAAAGACCCAGTACTTC. Protein: CASSRGTAGKTQYF.

This sequence joins TRBV2 and TRBJ2-6; D remains unclear. This CDR3 has 12 residues. V was shortened by 6 bases and J by 0 bases, with 0 bases between the two germline ends. CDR1 is SNHLY and CDR2 is FYNNEI in the germline V gene. Written as DNA, the CDR3 is TGTGCCAGCAGCTCTGGGGCCAACGTCCTGACTTTC. Protein product: CASSSGANVLTF.

The chain combines TRBV13 with TRBJ2-7, with 7 bases that match TRBD1. Germline trimming cut 4 bases from V and 0 bases from J; bases unmatched to any gene: 6. CDR1 is PRHDT, CDR2 FYEKMQ, per germline (reference sequence). CDR3 length: 15 residues. Here the CDR3 DNA reads TGTGCCAGCAGCTCCAACAGGGACAGCTCCTACGAGCAGTACTTC. Protein product: CASSSNRDSSYEQYF.

In its sample, this clone was seen once. A read error may produce the germline difference seen at one junction end. Different DNA sequences within this sample yield the same CDR3. The chain combines TRBV2 with TRBJ1-1; no clear D. CDR3 length equals 13 residues. Looked up from germline, CDR1 is SNHLY and CDR2 is FYNNEI. In DNA, the CDR3 is TGTGCCAGCAGTGATACAGCTAACACCGAAGCTTTCTTT. This encodes CASSDTANTEAFF.

The genes are TRBV5-1 and TRBJ2-7; 8 bases are shared with TRBD2. V lost 3 bases to trimming and J lost 3 bases; unmatched junction nucleotides: 5. The CDR3 has 14 amino acids. Per germline, CDR1 SGHRS and CDR2 YFSETQ. CDR3 in DNA: TGCGCCAGCAGCTACAGCGGGAGCCTCTACGAGCAGTACTTC. Residues: CASSYSGSLYEQYF.

This clone was counted once. The rearrangement links TRBV30 to TRBJ2-1; D tentatively reads TRBD1 or TRBD2 (5 bases each). CDR3 size: 13 residues. With 2 bases removed from V and 6 bases from J, the gap between germline ends came to 11 bases. Germline loops: CDR1 GTSNPN, CDR2 SVGIG (reference sequence). DNA of the CDR3: TGTGCCTGGAGTTTGGGGGTCATCAATGAGCAGTTCTTC. It encodes CAWSLGVINEQFF.

V gene TRBV7-8 combines with J gene TRBJ1-1; tentative D call: TRBD1 (6 bases). Per germline, CDR1 SGHVS and CDR2 FQNEAQ. The CDR3 has 13 residues. V lost 6 bases and J 6 bases, leaving 14 bases between the germline ends. The CDR3 sequence is CASSLGGWAEAFF. In nucleotides, the CDR3 is TGTGCCAGCAGTCTAGGGGGGTGGGCTGAAGCTTTCTTT.

The V gene is TRBV3-1 (or the pseudogene TRBV3-2), the J gene TRBJ2-2, with 9 positions matching TRBD1. Losses at the gene ends were 4 bases for V and 6 bases for J; bases not matched to a gene: 3. The CDR3 spans 14 residues. The germline gives CDR1 LGHDT, CDR2 YNNKEL (reference sequence). CDR3 region: CASSLRQGAGELFF. Written as DNA, the CDR3 is TGTGCCAGCAGCCTCCGACAGGGGGCCGGGGAGCTGTTTTTT.

V usage is TRBV5-1 and J usage is TRBJ2-2; 10 bases agree with TRBD2. The CDR3 length is 19 residues. V lost 5 bases and J lost 0; bases outside the gene matches: 13. Germline V gene data show CDR1 as SGHRS and CDR2 as YFSETQ. CDR3 in amino acids: CASSPRTSGRIANTGELFF. The CDR3 region has the DNA TGCGCCAGCAGTCCCAGGACTAGCGGACGGATCGCGAACACCGGGGAGCTGTTTTTT.

This chain links TRBV6-5 with TRBJ1-5; D unresolved. V gave up 7 bases and J gave up 1 base, with 8 bases separating them. The germline CDR1 and CDR2 sequences are MNHEY and SVGAGI. The CDR3 has 13 amino acids. CDR3 nucleotides: TGTGCCAGCAAGTGGGTCAGCAATCAGCCCCAGCATTTT. Translation: CASKWVSNQPQHF.

This rearrangement joins TRBV5-1 to TRBJ2-7; no clear D gene. The CDR3 is made up of 14 amino acids. Germline V CDR1 and CDR2: SGHRS, YFSETQ. V was cut by 0 bases and J by 2 bases, with 9 bases left in between. The CDR3: CASSLDGPAYEQYF. The CDR3 DNA sequence: TGCGCCAGCAGCTTGGACGGGCCAGCCTACGAGCAGTACTTC.

V usage is TRBV2 and J usage is TRBJ2-2; 8 bases align to TRBD1. From germline, CDR1 is SNHLY and CDR2 FYNNEI. V lost 5 bases, J lost 7 bases, and 3 bases stayed unmatched. The CDR3 runs 13 residues. For the CDR3, the DNA is TGTGCCAGCAGTAACAGGGGGATCGGGGAGCTGTTTTTT. This translates into CASSNRGIGELFF.

This clone has more than one count but fewer than ten. The sample carries other DNA sequences with the same CDR3. This chain joins TRBV5-1 and TRBJ2-5; D call uncertain. CDR1 SGHRS and CDR2 YFSETQ come from the germline V gene. Trimming pared 5 bases from V and 2 bases from J, leaving 10 bases between. The CDR3 extends over 13 amino acids. As DNA, the CDR3 is TGCGCCAGCAGACAAGGGTTACAAGAGACCCAGTACTTC. It specifies CASRQGLQETQYF.

As DNA, the CDR3 is TGCGCCAGTGGTCGAGAGACAGGGAATCAGCCCCAGCATTTT. Encoded protein: CASGRETGNQPQHF. The V gene is TRBV4-1, the J gene TRBJ1-5, with 7 bases identical to TRBD1. Germline V gene data show CDR1 as MGHRA and CDR2 as YSYEKL. CDR3 length: 14 amino acids. Germline trimming cut 9 bases from V and 4 bases from J; bases unmatched to any gene: 9.

V and J are TRBV4-2 and TRBJ1-5, with no clear D. The V gene lost 0 bases and the J gene lost 0 bases, with 9 bases spanning the gap. The CDR3 length is 16 residues. Germline CDR1 and CDR2: LGHNA and YNFKEQ. CDR3 nucleotides: TGTGCCAGCAGCCAAGATCGAGGGTATAGCAATCAGCCCCAGCATTTT. Amino acids: CASSQDRGYSNQPQHF.

The chain couples TRBV29-1 to TRBJ1-2, with a tentative D call TRBD1 (5 bases). Looked up from germline, CDR1 is SQVTM and CDR2 is ANQGSEA. This CDR3 is built from 13 residues. Deletions cut 3 bases from V and 7 bases from J, with 15 bases between. DNA for the CDR3: TGCAGCGTTGAGGAGTGGGGGTTGGGTGGCTACACCTTC. As protein: CSVEEWGLGGYTF.

In its sample, this clone was seen once. This chain uses TRBV5-1 with TRBJ1-1; 11 bases map to TRBD1. Per the germline V gene, CDR1 is SGHRS and CDR2 is YFSETQ. V shed 4 bases and J 6 bases; nucleotides not matched to a gene: 11. The CDR3 runs 16 residues. The CDR3 DNA sequence: TGCGCCAGCAGCGGTTGGACAGGGGGCGCTAGGGCTGAAGCTTTCTTT. It encodes CASSGWTGGARAEAFF.